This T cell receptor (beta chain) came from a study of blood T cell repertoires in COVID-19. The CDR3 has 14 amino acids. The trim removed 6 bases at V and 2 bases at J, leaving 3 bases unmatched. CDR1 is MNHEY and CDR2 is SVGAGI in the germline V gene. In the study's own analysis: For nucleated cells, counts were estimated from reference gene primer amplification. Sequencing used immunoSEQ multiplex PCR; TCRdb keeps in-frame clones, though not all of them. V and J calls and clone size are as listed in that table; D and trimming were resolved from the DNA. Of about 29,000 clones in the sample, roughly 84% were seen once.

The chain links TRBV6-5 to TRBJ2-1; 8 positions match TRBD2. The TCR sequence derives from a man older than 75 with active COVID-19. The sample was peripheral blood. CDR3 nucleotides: TGTGCCAGCAGATCCGGGGGGGCCTACAATGAGCAGTTCTTC. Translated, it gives CASRSGGAYNEQFF.